In this sample, the clone carrying this TCR beta chain turned up many times. The CDR3 covers 15 residues. Germline-derived CDR1 and CDR2 are MNHEY and SMNVEV (reference sequence). The V and J ends lost 6 bases and 3 bases, in that order; junction bases with no gene match: 10. TCRdb used MiXCR to reprocess the RACE reads, holding one entry per CDR3 protein. The table includes 330,000 or so distinct CDR3 sequences, under 6.5% detected once. This specimen comes from a study of human T cells and chemical hapten exposure. Regarding time point: patch test 2, 6 weeks after DPC sensitization. The treatment here: therapeutic diphenylcyclopropenone sensitization with weekly scalp DPC.

This receptor was taken from a young woman with alopecia areata. Some clones in this sample may be carry-over from other donors' samples. The sample in question was whole blood, obtained in connection with sensitization to the hapten diphenylcyclopropenone (DPC). The chain joins TRBV27 to TRBJ2-7, with 8 nucleotides matching TRBD1. The DNA for the CDR3 is TGTGCCAGCAGCCTCGCAGGGACAGGTAACTACGAGCAGTACTTC. Translation gives CASSLAGTGNYEQYF.